This is a list of T cell receptor beta chains from one sample in a study of vaccination effects on CD4 cells after COVID-19. The repertoire was sequenced with immunoSEQ multiplex PCR; TCRdb's copy has only in-frame clones and lacks some. The sample has more than 50,000 clones, about 80% seen once. The antigens for these receptors are not known. Specimen: CD4+ T cells from PBMCs cultured without peptide, collected before COVID-19 vaccination. Receptors originate from a human donor who received a COVID-19 vaccine. Both conserved end residues are part of each CDR3.

v_gene,j_gene,CDR3aa
TRBV11-2,TRBJ1-2,CASSYFGTAGYTF
TRBV5-8,TRBJ2-2,CASRGLLAGTGELFF
TRBV2,TRBJ2-3,CASRWSDTQYF
TRBV9,TRBJ2-5,CASSQRGQGAETQYF
TRBV4-1,TRBJ1-6,CASSQEMVGAPLHF
TRBV28,TRBJ1-2,CATTGVGGYTF
TRBV5-4,TRBJ2-5,CASSYPGQGARETQYF
TRBV10-1,TRBJ1-1,CASSATVNTEAFF
TRBV19,TRBJ2-5,CASSRGGETQYF
TRBV6-5,TRBJ2-3,CASTPSNRGTDTQYF
TRBV7-9,TRBJ1-4,CASSRGQGNEKLFF
TRBV7-2,TRBJ1-6,CASSLRRGTGWALHF
TRBV7-3,TRBJ1-1,CASSFAANTEAFF
TRBV11-2,TRBJ2-1,CASSSTGGNEQFF
TRBV5-1,TRBJ2-3,CASSPGQGADTQYF
TRBV7-9,TRBJ1-2,CASSQSGHPGTF
TRBV7-2,TRBJ2-5,CASSNWVLNQETQYF
TRBV2,TRBJ1-2,CASSEGKGTGNYGYTF
TRBV7-2,TRBJ1-2,CASSLRQASYGYTF
TRBV24-1,TRBJ1-2,CATSDLNREHGYTF
TRBV5-4,TRBJ2-2,CATHRDYPGELFF
TRBV24-1,TRBJ1-2,CATSDSSGTGFRNYGYTF